This TCR beta chain derives from a study of blood T cell repertoires in COVID-19. Whole-study context: Acute and convalescent COVID-19 samples came from the United States, Italy and Spain. In each case, the material was cDNA or gDNA derived from T cells, B-cell-depleted T cells, or PBMCs.

The CDR3 totals 15 residues. Germline CDR1 SGHRS, CDR2 YFSETQ. Trimming stripped 3 bases from V and 2 bases from J, with 13 bases between. In the 2 weeks before study entry, exposed participants met a COVID-19 case, which was PCR-confirmed or clinician-diagnosed. Per the original data handling: For nucleated cells, counts were estimated from reference gene primer amplification. Generated by immunoSEQ multiplex PCR, the TCRdb table keeps only in-frame clones and is missing some. V and J calls plus clone size are reproduced from that table; the DNA served to infer D and trimming. The sample consists of around 250,000 clones, approximately 90% of them appearing once.

Input material: PBMCs or T cells enriched from blood (not recorded which). This receptor was obtained from a man aged 40-50 years who had been exposed to COVID-19. The rearrangement joins TRBV5-1 to TRBJ2-3; D is possibly TRBD2 (6 bases). The CDR3 nucleotides are TGCGCCAGCAGCTCCCGGGACTCCGACACAGATACGCAGTATTTT. Translated: CASSSRDSDTDTQYF.